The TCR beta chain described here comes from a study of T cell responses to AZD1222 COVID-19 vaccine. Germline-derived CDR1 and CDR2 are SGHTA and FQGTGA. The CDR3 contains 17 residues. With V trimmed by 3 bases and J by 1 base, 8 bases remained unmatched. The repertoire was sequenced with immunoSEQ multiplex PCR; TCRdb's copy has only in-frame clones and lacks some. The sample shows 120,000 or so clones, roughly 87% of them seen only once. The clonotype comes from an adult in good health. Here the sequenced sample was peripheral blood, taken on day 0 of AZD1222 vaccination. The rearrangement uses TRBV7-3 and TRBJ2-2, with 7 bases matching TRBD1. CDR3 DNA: TGTGCCAGCAGCTTCCCCCCCGGGACAGTGAACACCGGGGAGCTGTTTTTT. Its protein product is CASSFPPGTVNTGELFF.